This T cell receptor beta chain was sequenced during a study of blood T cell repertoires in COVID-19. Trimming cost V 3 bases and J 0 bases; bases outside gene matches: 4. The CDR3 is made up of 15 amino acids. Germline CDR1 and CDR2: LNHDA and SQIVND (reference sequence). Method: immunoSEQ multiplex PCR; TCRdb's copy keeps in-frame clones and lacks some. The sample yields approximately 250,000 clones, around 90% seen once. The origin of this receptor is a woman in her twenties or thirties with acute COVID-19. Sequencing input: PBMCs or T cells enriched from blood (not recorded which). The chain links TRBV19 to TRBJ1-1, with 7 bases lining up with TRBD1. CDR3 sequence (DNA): TGTGCCAGTAGTATCGGAGGGGGCATGAACACTGAAGCTTTCTTT. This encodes CASSIGGGMNTEAFF.